This T cell receptor beta chain is drawn from a study of blood T cell repertoires in COVID-19. As for the study in general: The study drew acute and convalescent COVID-19 samples from the United States, Italy and Spain. T cells, B-cell-depleted T cells, or PBMCs provided the cDNA or gDNA that served as material.

This clone was counted a single time. Profiled with immunoSEQ multiplex PCR; TCRdb holds only in-frame clones, not every one. The table includes under 300,000 clones, 70% to 90% detected once. The sequencing sample was made of peripheral blood. The receptor was derived from a woman in her seventies with COVID-19, enrolled during active disease.

The CDR3, as DNA: TGCGCCAGCAGCACTAGCGGGGGCGAGGGGGATACGCAGTATTTT. This codes for CASSTSGGEGDTQYF. V gene TRBV5-1 combines with J gene TRBJ2-3, with 11 bases lining up with TRBD2. The CDR3 runs 15 residues. J gave up 6 bases and V 4 bases, and 7 bases lay outside the gene matches. CDR1 is SGHRS, CDR2 YFSETQ, per germline.